Listed here is a single TCR beta chain. Its specificity is not known. Trimming cost V 0 bases and J 9 bases; bases outside gene matches: 7. The length of the CDR3 is 15 residues. The germline V gene encodes CDR1 SGHKS and CDR2 YYEKEE (reference sequence). TCRdb's table, derived via immunoSEQ multiplex PCR, lists solely in-frame clones and lacks some. The table has 120,000 or so clones, 75% to 90% seen once; the top ten hold 1.5% to 2%. The data were obtained in a study of cytomegalovirus exposure and HLA in healthy donors. Whole-study context: The 120 or so validation repertoires, a later analysis reported, used the same platform as the approximately 670 first-cohort repertoires.

Donors came from a validation cohort of about 110 subjects, distinct from the first 666-subject cohort. Broader study findings: Cytomegalovirus status was reportedly diagnosed by the classifier with high sensitivity and specificity.

The source of this sequence is a young woman in good health and CMV-seronegative. J is TRBJ2-1 and V is TRBV5-5, with 9 bases aligning to TRBD2. The sequencing input was PBMCs. CDR3 in amino acids: CASSLAGGRGSEQFF. CDR3 DNA sequence: TGTGCCAGCAGCTTGGCCGGCGGGAGGGGTAGTGAGCAGTTCTTC.